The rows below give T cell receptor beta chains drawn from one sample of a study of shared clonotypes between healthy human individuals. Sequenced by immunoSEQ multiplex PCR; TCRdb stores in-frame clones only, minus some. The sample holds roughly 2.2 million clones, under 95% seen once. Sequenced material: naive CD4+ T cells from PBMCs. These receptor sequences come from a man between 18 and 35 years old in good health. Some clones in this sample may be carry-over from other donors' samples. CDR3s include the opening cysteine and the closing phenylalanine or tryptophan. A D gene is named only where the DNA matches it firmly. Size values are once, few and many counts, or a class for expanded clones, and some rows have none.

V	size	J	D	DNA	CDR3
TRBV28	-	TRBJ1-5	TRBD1	TGTGCCAGCAGCCCTCGGGACAGGGGAGGTTATCCCCAGCATTTT	CASSPRDRGGYPQHF
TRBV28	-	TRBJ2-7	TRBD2	TGTGCCAGCAGTTTAACGGTCCCTAGCGGGAAGGACGAGCAGTACTTC	CASSLTVPSGKDEQYF
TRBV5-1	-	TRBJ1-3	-	TGCGCCAGCAGCTTGCAAACCGGGGGCTCTGGAAACACCATATATTTT	CASSLQTGGSGNTIYF
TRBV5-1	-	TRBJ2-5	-	TGCGCCAGCAGCTCCCCTTCGACAGAAGAGACCCAGTACTTC	CASSSPSTEETQYF
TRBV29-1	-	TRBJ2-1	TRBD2	TGCAGCGCCCGGACTAGCGGCAATGAGCAGTTCTTC	CSARTSGNEQFF
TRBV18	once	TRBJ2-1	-	TGTGCCAGCTCACCTACATCTTACAATGAGCAGTTCTTC	CASSPTSYNEQFF
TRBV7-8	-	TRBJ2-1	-	TGTGCCAGCAGCCGACTAGAGGATCGGTGGGATGAGCAGTTCTTC	CASSRLEDRWDEQFF
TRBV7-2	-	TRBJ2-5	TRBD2	TGTGCCAGCAGCGCATCCCGGGACTACAGACAAGAGACCCAGTACTTC	CASSASRDYRQETQYF
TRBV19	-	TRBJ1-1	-	TGTGCCAGTAGAAATTTAAACCGCTGGACTGGGTTTGAAGCTTTCTTT	CASRNLNRWTGFEAFF
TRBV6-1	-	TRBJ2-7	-	TGTGCCAGCAGTAACGGAGGGCAGTACTTC	CASSNGGQYF
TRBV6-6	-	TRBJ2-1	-	TGTGCCAGCAGTTACGAACGGGAGTTCAGGAATGAGCAGTTCTTC	CASSYEREFRNEQFF
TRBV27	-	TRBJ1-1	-	TGTGCCAGCAGTTTATTGGGTGTGGGGAACACTGAAGCTTTCTTT	CASSLLGVGNTEAFF
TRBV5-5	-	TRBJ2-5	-	TGTGCCAGCAGCTTCGGTTATTGGGGGCGAGAGACCCAGTACTTC	CASSFGYWGRETQYF
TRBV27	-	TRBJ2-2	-	TGTGCCAGCAGTTCTTGGCAGGGGGGAACCGGGGAGCTGTTTTTT	CASSSWQGGTGELFF
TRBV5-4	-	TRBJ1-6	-	TGTGCCAGCAGCTTGGGCGAAGGGACCCTCCACTTT	CASSLGEGTLHF
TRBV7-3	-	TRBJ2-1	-	TGTGCCAGCAGCTTATCCCGCGGCTCCTACAATGAGCAGTTCTTC	CASSLSRGSYNEQFF
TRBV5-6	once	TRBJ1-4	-	TGTGCCAGCAGCCAGACGGGGAAACAGGATGAAAAACTGTTTTTT	CASSQTGKQDEKLFF